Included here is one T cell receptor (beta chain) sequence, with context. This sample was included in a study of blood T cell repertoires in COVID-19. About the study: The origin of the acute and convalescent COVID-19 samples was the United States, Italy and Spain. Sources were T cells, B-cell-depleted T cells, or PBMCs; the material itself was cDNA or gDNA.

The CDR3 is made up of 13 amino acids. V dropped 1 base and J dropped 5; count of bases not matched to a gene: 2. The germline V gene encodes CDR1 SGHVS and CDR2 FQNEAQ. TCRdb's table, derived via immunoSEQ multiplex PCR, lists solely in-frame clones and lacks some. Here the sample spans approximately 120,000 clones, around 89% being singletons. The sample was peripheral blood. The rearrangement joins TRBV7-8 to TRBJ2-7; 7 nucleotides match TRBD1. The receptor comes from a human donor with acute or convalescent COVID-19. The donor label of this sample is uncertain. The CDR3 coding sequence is TGTGCCAGCAGCTTAGGACAGGGTGACGAGCAGTACTTC. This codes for CASSLGQGDEQYF.